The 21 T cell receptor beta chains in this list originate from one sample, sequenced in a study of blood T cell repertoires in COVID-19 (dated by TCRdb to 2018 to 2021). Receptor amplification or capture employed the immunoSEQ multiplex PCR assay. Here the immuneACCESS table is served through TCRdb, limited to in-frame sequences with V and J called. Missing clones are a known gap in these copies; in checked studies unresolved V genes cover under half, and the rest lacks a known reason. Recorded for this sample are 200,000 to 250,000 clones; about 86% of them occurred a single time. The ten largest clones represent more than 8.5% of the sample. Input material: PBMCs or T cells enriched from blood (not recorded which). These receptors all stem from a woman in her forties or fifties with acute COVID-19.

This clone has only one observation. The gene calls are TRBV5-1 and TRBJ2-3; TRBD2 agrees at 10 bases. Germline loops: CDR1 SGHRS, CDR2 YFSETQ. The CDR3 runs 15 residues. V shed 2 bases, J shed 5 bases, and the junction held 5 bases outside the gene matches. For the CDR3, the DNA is TGCGCCAGCAGCTTACTAGCGGGATCGGTAGATACGCAGTATTTT. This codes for CASSLLAGSVDTQYF.

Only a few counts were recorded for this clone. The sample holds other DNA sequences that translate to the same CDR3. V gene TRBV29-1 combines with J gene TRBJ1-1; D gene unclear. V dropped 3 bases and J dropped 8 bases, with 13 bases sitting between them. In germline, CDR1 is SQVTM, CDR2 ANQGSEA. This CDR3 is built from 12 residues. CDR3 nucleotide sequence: TGCAGCGTTGATATAACAGTCACGGAAGCTTTCTTT. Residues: CSVDITVTEAFF.

The CDR3 DNA sequence: TGTGCCAGCAGTTACAGGCAGGCTGGGGCCAACGTCCTGACTTTC. As protein: CASSYRQAGANVLTF. V usage is TRBV6-5 and J usage is TRBJ2-6; D gene ambiguous. V dropped 2 bases and J dropped 2 bases, with 7 bases sitting between them. This CDR3 is built from 15 residues. CDR1 MNHEY and CDR2 SVGAGI come from the germline V gene.

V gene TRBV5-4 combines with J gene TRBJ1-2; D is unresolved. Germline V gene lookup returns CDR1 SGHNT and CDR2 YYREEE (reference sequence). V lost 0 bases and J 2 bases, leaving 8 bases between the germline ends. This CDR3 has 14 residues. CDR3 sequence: CASSLGQKNYGYTF. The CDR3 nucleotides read TGTGCCAGCAGCTTGGGGCAGAAGAACTATGGCTACACCTTC.

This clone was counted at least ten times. The CDR3 is CASSLELLWEQFF. CDR3 coding DNA: TGTGCCAGCAGCTTAGAACTTCTCTGGGAGCAGTTCTTC. This chain links TRBV11-2 with TRBJ2-1; D gene ambiguous. V shed 0 bases and J shed 10 bases, with 10 bases lying between them. The CDR3 extends over 13 amino acids. From germline, CDR1 is SGHAT and CDR2 FQNNGV.

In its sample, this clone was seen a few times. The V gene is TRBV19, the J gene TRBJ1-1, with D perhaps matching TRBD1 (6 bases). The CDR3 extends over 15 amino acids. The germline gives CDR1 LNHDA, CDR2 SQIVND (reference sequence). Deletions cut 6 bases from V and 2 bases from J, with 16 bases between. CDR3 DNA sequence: TGTGCCAGTAGAATGGACAGTCGGGCCAACACTGAAGCTTTCTTT. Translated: CASRMDSRANTEAFF. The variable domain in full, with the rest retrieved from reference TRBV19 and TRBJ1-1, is DGGITQSPKYLFRKEGQNVTLSCEQNLNHDAMYWYRQDPGQGLRLIYYSQIVNDFQKGDIAEGYSVSREKKESFPLTVTSAQKNPTAFYLCASRMDSRANTEAFFGQGTRLTVV.

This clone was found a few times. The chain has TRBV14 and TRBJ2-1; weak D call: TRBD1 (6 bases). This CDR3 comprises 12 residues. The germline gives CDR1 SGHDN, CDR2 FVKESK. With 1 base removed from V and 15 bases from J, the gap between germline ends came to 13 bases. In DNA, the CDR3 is TGTGCCAGCAGCCAAGGGTCCCGCAGGGGGTTCTTC. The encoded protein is CASSQGSRRGFF.

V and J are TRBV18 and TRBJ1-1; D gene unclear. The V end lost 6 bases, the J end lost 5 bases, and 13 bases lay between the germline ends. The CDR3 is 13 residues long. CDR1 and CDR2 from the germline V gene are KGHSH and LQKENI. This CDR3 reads CASSWNSGTEAFF. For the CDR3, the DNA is TGTGCCAGCTCCTGGAACTCCGGGACTGAAGCTTTCTTT.

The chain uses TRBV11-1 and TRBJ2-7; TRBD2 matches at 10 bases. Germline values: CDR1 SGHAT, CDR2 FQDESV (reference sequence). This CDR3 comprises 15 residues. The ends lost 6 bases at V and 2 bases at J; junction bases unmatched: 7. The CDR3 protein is CASSTQRGGTYEQYF. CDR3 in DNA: TGTGCCAGCAGTACCCAGCGGGGGGGCACCTACGAGCAGTACTTC. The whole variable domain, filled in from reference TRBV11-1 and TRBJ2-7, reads EAEVAQSPRYKITEKSQAVAFWCDPISGHATLYWYRQILGQGPELLVQFQDESVVDDSQLPKDRFSAERLKGVDSTLKIQPAELGDSAMYLCASSTQRGGTYEQYFGPGTRLTVT.

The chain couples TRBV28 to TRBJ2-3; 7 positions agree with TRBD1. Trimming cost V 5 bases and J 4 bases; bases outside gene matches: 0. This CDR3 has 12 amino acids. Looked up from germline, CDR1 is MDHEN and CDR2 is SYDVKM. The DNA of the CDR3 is TGTGCCAGCAGTGACAGGGCAGATACGCAGTATTTT. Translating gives CASSDRADTQYF.

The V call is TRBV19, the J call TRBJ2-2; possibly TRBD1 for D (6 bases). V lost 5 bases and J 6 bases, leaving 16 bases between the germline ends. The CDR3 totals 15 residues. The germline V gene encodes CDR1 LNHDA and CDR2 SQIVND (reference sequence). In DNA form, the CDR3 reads TGTGCCAGTAGTGACGTGGGGGCCACCGCCGGGGAGCTGTTTTTT. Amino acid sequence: CASSDVGATAGELFF.

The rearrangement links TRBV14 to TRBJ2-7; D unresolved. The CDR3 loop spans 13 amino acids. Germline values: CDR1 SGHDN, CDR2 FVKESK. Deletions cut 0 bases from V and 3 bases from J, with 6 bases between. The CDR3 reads CASSQEASYEQYF. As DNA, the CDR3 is TGTGCCAGCAGCCAAGAAGCAAGCTACGAGCAGTACTTC.

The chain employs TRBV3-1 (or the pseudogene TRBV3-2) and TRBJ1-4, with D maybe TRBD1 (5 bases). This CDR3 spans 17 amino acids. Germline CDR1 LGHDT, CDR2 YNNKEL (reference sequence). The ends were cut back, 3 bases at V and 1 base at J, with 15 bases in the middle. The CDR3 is CASSHEGATGTNEKLFF. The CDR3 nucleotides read TGTGCCAGCAGCCATGAAGGGGCTACGGGAACTAATGAAAAACTGTTTTTT.

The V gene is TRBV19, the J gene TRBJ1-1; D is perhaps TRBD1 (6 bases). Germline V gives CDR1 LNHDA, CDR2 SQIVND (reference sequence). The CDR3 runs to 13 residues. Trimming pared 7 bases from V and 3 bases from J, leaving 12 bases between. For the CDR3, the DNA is TGTGCCAGTAATATGGACAGTTACACTGAAGCTTTCTTT. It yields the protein CASNMDSYTEAFF.

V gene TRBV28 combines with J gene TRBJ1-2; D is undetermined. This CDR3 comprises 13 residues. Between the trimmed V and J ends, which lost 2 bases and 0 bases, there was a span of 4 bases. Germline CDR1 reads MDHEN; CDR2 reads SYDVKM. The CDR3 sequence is CASSLVANYGYTF. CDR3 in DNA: TGTGCCAGCAGTTTAGTCGCTAACTATGGCTACACCTTC.

The CDR3 loop reads CASSQPGGYNEKLFF. DNA of the CDR3: TGTGCCAGCTCACAACCAGGGGGCTATAATGAAAAACTGTTTTTT. The V gene is TRBV18, the J gene TRBJ1-4; 8 nucleotides agree with TRBD1. The germline CDR1 and CDR2 sequences are KGHSH and LQKENI. The V segment lost 4 bases and the J segment 4 bases; nucleotides outside the gene matches: 5. CDR3 length: 15 residues.

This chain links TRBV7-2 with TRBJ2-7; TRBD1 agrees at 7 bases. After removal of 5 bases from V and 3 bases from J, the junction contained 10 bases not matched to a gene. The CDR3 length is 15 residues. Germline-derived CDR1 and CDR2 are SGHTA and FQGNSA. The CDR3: CASSKVDRAVYEQYF. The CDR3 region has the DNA TGTGCCAGCAGCAAGGTAGACAGGGCGGTCTACGAGCAGTACTTC.

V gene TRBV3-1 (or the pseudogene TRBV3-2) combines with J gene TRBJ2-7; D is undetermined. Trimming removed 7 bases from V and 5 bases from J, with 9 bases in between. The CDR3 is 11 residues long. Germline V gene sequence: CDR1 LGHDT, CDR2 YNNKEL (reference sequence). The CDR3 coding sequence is TGTGCCAGCACCCGAGGAGACGAGCAGTACTTC. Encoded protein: CASTRGDEQYF.

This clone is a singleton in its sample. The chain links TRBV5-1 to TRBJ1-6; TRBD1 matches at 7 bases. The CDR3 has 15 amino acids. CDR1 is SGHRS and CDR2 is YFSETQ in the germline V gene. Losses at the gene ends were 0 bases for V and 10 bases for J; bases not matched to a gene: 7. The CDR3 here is CASSLGQGDRSPLHF. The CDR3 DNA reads TGCGCCAGCAGCTTGGGACAGGGTGATCGATCACCCCTCCACTTT.

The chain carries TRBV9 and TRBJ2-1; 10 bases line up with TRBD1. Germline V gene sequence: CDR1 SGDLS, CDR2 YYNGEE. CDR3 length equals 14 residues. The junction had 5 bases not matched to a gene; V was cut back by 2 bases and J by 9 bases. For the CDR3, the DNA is TGTGCCAGCAGCGTCCGACAGGGGGCGACTGAGCAGTTCTTC. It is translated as CASSVRQGATEQFF.

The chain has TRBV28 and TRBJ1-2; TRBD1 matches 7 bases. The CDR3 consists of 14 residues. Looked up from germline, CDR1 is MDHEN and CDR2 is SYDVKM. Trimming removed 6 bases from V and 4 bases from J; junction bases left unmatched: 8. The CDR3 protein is CASRGQGVIYGYTF. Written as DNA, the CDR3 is TGTGCCAGCAGGGGGCAGGGGGTTATCTATGGCTACACCTTC.